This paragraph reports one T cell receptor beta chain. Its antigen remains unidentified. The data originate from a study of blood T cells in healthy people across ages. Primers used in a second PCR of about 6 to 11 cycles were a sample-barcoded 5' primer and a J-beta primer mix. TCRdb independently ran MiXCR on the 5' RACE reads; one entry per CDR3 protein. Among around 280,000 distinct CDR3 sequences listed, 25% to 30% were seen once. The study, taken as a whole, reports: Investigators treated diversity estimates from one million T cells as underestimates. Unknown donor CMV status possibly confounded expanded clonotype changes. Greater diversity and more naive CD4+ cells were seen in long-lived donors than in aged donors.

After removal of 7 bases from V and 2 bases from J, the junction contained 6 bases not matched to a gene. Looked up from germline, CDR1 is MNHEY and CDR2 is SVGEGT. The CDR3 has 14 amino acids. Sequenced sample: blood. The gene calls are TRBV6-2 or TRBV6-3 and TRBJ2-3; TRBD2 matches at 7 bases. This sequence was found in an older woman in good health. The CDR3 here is CASKDGRPTDTQYF. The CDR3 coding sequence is TGTGCCAGCAAGGACGGGAGGCCCACAGATACGCAGTATTTT.